This TCR beta chain was retrieved from a study of beta chain features in type 1 diabetes (dated by TCRdb to the late 2010s). About the investigation overall: Patients and healthy donors did not differ in mean age, gender distribution, total cell number or subset yield. A total of about 100,000,000 sorted cells were examined across all samples, and RNA yield correlated strongly with the number of cells per subset. The study compared the TCRB repertoires of sorted circulating CD4+ T cell subsets in recently diagnosed type 1 diabetes patients with those in matched healthy donors. Naive and central memory subsets were obtained from all 30 or so donors, but regulatory and stem cell-like memory subsets were isolated from only 8 patients and roughly eight healthy donors. What the study reported, not specific to this receptor: A moderate but significant shortening of TCRB CDR3 length was observed in type 1 diabetes patients in all four CD4+ subsets. Sequencing cDNA rather than genomic DNA could over-represent highly expressing activated cells, although activation and CD3 levels did not differ between groups. Shorter templates might have been favored by PCR, but patient and control samples were amplified and corrected together, so both groups would have been affected equally by any skew. Only small numbers of individuals were included in the HLA sub-analyses, which left unresolved whether HLA type had any influence on TCRB rearrangement. Patients with type 1 diabetes made fewer insertions and deleted more nucleotides at VDJ recombination sites, implying thymic rearrangement abnormalities. Naive, central memory and regulatory TCRB repertoires appeared more similar among patients than among healthy donors.

About this clone: Its antigen specificity is not known. No per-base quality is available; no much larger clone lies one base away.

There are 17 amino acids in the CDR3, from cysteine to phenylalanine inclusive. Of the read, only the CDR3 DNA is kept; its 51 bases are in frame from base 1. Based on the germline V gene (reference sequence), the CDR1 and CDR2 sequences are MNHEY and SMNVEV. Germline trimming amounts to 7 bases on V and 6 bases on J, with 18 as the count of junction bases outside the gene matches. Each donor gave one peripheral blood draw, averaging approximately 0.12 L, which was collected into heparinised tubes. A BD FACSAria II and a panel including CD45RO, CCR7, CD25, CD127, CD95 and CD27 were used to sort naive, central memory, regulatory and stem cell-like memory CD4+ T cells. All sorted populations exceeded 95% purity. PBMCs were isolated immediately by Lymphoprep density gradient centrifugation and stained directly without culture. So that batch effects would be minimized, each experiment stained and sorted samples in pairs, pairing one healthy donor with one patient.

The entire amount of isolated RNA was reverse transcribed using the High Capacity cDNA Reverse Transcription Kit, so the sequenced TCRB transcripts were expressed ones. Deep immunoSEQ sequencing was applied to naive, central memory and regulatory T cell samples, giving an average of roughly 3.6 million total reads per sample. After sorted cells were lysed in RLT buffer, RNA was extracted with DNase-treated RNeasy Micro or Mini kits, with the choice depending on cell number. Each cell subset was processed separately to prevent cross-contamination, with patient and healthy donor samples processed together. The immunoSEQ multiplex PCR was used to amplify TCRB sequences from cDNA, generating 87-bp fragments that spanned the CDR3 region. The amplicons were sequenced using the Illumina HiSeq platform. Processing in the source paper ran as follows. PCR bias was computationally corrected using synthetic template baselines, reads within Hamming distance 2 were collapsed, and singletons that could not be merged were discarded. Reads were aligned against IMGT to assign V, D and J genes, CDR3 length and insertions or deletions at six rearrangement sites. Clonotype counts were normalized to sorted cell number within each subset before computing true diversity and Gini coefficients with the tcR R package. The overlap coefficient, calculated on TCRB nucleotide sequences, was used to quantify repertoire sharing. Out-of-frame TCRB sequences from naive cells were analyzed to stand in for the pre-selection repertoire. TCRdb took over this immuneACCESS table, retaining in-frame rearrangements with V and J assigned. Such tables are incomplete; in checked studies, under half of the missing clones stem from an unresolved V gene, and the remainder is unexplained. V and J calls and clone size come straight from that table; D and trimming were deduced from the DNA. The sample table lists 900,000 or so clones, about 17% of them with a count of one. Clones ranked in the top ten supply 0.023% of the sample.

The sequenced sample consisted of naive CD4+ T cells from blood. Interpreted using the paper, the cell subset or site label stands for: true naive CD4+ T cells. The chain uses TRBV27 and TRBJ2-1, and 7 junction bases match TRBD1. The clonotype originates from a woman aged 18-29 years in good health. The DNA reads TGTGCCAGCAACCGGGCAGGGGGTCGCGGGCTAGCCAATGAGCAGTTCTTC. Its translation reads: CASNRAGGRGLANEQFF.